The 23 T cell receptor beta chains below all came from one sample that was sequenced in a study of T cells in localized non-small cell lung cancer. The repertoire was sequenced with immunoSEQ multiplex PCR; TCRdb's copy has only in-frame clones and lacks some. The repertoire consists of 20,000 to 25,000 clones, with roughly 89% occurring once and the leading ten covering 13%. The source was peripheral blood, collected before any cancer treatment. These receptors originate from a male donor at least 60 years old with stage I lung adenocarcinoma.

This sequence joins TRBV28 and TRBJ2-7; D perhaps matches TRBD1 (5 bases). The CDR3 spans 12 residues. Germline loops: CDR1 MDHEN, CDR2 SYDVKM. Trimming shortened V by 7 bases and J by 6 bases, and 13 bases separated the two germline ends. CDR3 in amino acids: CASNSGKTEQYF. Written as DNA, the CDR3 is TGTGCCAGCAACTCAGGGAAGACCGAGCAGTACTTC.

The V gene is TRBV11-3, the J gene TRBJ2-1, with D possibly TRBD2 on 6 matching bases. The CDR3 is made up of 14 amino acids. CDR1 SGHNT and CDR2 YENEEA come from the germline V gene. Deletions cut 3 bases from V and 10 bases from J, with 16 bases between. The CDR3 DNA reads TGTGCCAGCAGCTTTTTAAGCGTAAGCGGGGAGCAGTTCTTC. As protein: CASSFLSVSGEQFF.

V is TRBV19 and J is TRBJ1-5; 7 nucleotides agree with TRBD1. Germline V gene data show CDR1 as LNHDA and CDR2 as SQIVND (reference sequence). Losses at the gene ends were 7 bases for V and 7 bases for J; bases not matched to a gene: 13. The CDR3 contains 15 residues. The DNA of the CDR3 is TGTGCCAGTACCCAGACAGGGCGTGCCCAGCAGCCCCAGCATTTT. Amino acids: CASTQTGRAQQPQHF.

The chain is built from TRBV19 and TRBJ1-3, with D hard to call. Trimming removed 3 bases from V and 0 bases from J, with 12 bases in between. CDR3 length: 16 amino acids. Looked up from germline, CDR1 is LNHDA and CDR2 is SQIVND (reference sequence). The CDR3 region has the DNA TGTGCCAGTAGTATTCACCAGGCCAGCTCTGGAAACACCATATATTTT. It yields the protein CASSIHQASSGNTIYF.

This chain joins TRBV29-1 and TRBJ2-2; no clear D gene. The CDR3 sequence is 13 residues long. Germline CDR1 is SQVTM and CDR2 is ANQGSEA. V lost 4 bases, J lost 4 bases, and 10 bases lay in between. The CDR3 DNA reads TGCAGCGTTGGCCACTCGCCCACCGGGGAGCTGTTTTTT. Protein sequence: CSVGHSPTGELFF.

The rearrangement uses TRBV9 and TRBJ1-1; 12 nucleotides match TRBD1. Germline V gene data show CDR1 as SGDLS and CDR2 as YYNGEE. This CDR3 region has 17 residues. V gave up 0 bases and J gave up 1 base; unmatched junction bases: 4. This CDR3 is CASSVGGTGGRNTEAFF. CDR3 DNA: TGTGCCAGCAGCGTAGGAGGGACAGGGGGCCGGAACACTGAAGCTTTCTTT.

This chain links TRBV29-1 with TRBJ2-3, with D uncertain. Looked up from germline, CDR1 is SQVTM and CDR2 is ANQGSEA. Trimming removed 5 bases at V and 1 base at J, with 7 bases between. This CDR3 region has 12 residues. The CDR3 is CSVYRGTDTQYF. The CDR3 DNA follows: TGCAGCGTTTACAGAGGCACAGATACGCAGTATTTT.

This clone was picked up one time. The CDR3 here is CASSPNPGLAGGFGEQFF. The DNA of the CDR3 is TGCGCCAGCAGCCCTAATCCGGGACTAGCGGGAGGATTCGGTGAGCAGTTCTTC. The J gene is TRBJ2-1, the V gene TRBV5-1; 15 bases fit TRBD2. The CDR3 runs to 18 residues. V was clipped by 4 bases and J by 9 bases; unmatched bases: 14. CDR1 is SGHRS, CDR2 YFSETQ, per germline.

The rearrangement links TRBV11-3 to TRBJ2-1; the D is unclear. CDR1 and CDR2 (germline): SGHNT, YENEEA. V gave up 5 bases and J gave up 0 bases, with 5 bases separating them. The CDR3 extends over 13 amino acids. The CDR3 bases are TGTGCCAGCAGCCGGAGCTCCTACAATGAGCAGTTCTTC. Translating gives CASSRSSYNEQFF.

The chain carries TRBV7-8 and TRBJ2-3; TRBD2 matches at 7 bases. The V gene's germline CDR1 is SGHVS and CDR2 FQNEAQ. CDR3 length equals 15 residues. Trimming at V came to 5 bases and at J to 0 bases, leaving 5 bases not matched to a gene. The CDR3 bases are TGTGCCAGCAGCAAACTAGCGTTGAGCACAGATACGCAGTATTTT. Translating gives CASSKLALSTDTQYF. Drawing the rest from reference TRBV7-8 and TRBJ2-3, the complete variable domain is GAGVSQSPRYKVAKRGQDVALRCDPISGHVSLFWYQQALGQGPEFLTYFQNEAQLDKSGLPSDRFFAERPEGSVSTLKIQRTQQEDSAVYLCASSKLALSTDTQYFGPGTRLTVL.

The chain carries TRBV5-1 and TRBJ1-4, with 7 bases aligning to TRBD1. The CDR3 runs 15 residues. J lost 7 bases, V lost 4 bases, and 10 bases had no gene match. Germline-derived CDR1 and CDR2 are SGHRS and YFSETQ. In nucleotides, the CDR3 is TGCGCCAGCAGCCCGGCCGGGACAGTTGGTGAAAAACTGTTTTTT. It yields the protein CASSPAGTVGEKLFF.

This chain connects TRBV5-5 to TRBJ1-2; 7 nucleotides agree with TRBD1. The CDR3 extends over 16 amino acids. From germline, CDR1 is SGHKS and CDR2 YYEKEE (reference sequence). The junction had 9 bases not matched to a gene; V was cut back by 4 bases and J by 0 bases. CDR3 sequence (DNA): TGTGCCAGCAGCCCATTACCGACAGGGACTAACTATGGCTACACCTTC. Protein sequence: CASSPLPTGTNYGYTF.

The chain links TRBV6-1 to TRBJ2-1, with 14 bases lining up with TRBD2. Germline trimming cut 4 bases from V and 4 bases from J; bases unmatched to any gene: 3. In germline, CDR1 is MNHNS, CDR2 SASEGT. The CDR3 covers 16 residues. CDR3 in DNA: TGTGCCAGCAGTGGACTAGCGGGGGGGGGTTACAATGAGCAGTTCTTC. Amino acids: CASSGLAGGGYNEQFF.

The J gene is TRBJ2-1, the V gene TRBV28; D may be TRBD2 (5 bases). Germline CDR1 MDHEN, CDR2 SYDVKM. Trimming removed 7 bases from V and 3 bases from J, with 22 bases in between. The CDR3 length is 17 residues. CDR3 residues: CASTSGVERGIYNEQFF. For the CDR3, the DNA is TGTGCCAGCACGTCCGGCGTGGAGCGAGGGATCTACAATGAGCAGTTCTTC.

The rearrangement links TRBV28 to TRBJ1-5; D is ambiguous. Germline values: CDR1 MDHEN, CDR2 SYDVKM. The CDR3 contains 12 residues. V dropped 6 bases and J dropped 7 bases, with 10 bases sitting between them. The CDR3 DNA is TGTGCCAGCAGGATCGACTTCCAGCCCCAGCATTTT. The encoded protein is CASRIDFQPQHF. Based on the CDR3 plus reference TRBV28 and TRBJ1-5, the full variable domain is DVKVTQSSRYLVKRTGEKVFLECVQDMDHENMFWYRQDPGLGLRLIYFSYDVKMKEKGDIPEGYSVSREKKERFSLILESASTNQTSMYLCASRIDFQPQHFGDGTRLSIL.

V gene TRBV19 combines with J gene TRBJ2-3; perhaps TRBD2 as D (6 bases). This CDR3 is 14 amino acids long. Trimming cost V 5 bases and J 2 bases, with 11 bases left between them. Germline assignment: CDR1 LNHDA and CDR2 SQIVND (reference sequence). The CDR3 nucleotides are TGTGCCAGTAGTGAAACTAGCTACACAGATACGCAGTATTTT. Translated, it gives CASSETSYTDTQYF.

The V and J genes are TRBV4-3 and TRBJ2-4; D is ambiguous. Per the germline V gene, CDR1 is LGHNA and CDR2 is YSLEER. CDR3 length: 14 amino acids. V was trimmed by 4 bases and J by 7 bases, leaving 14 bases between them. CDR3 sequence: CASSLTGPRNIQYF. The DNA for the CDR3 is TGCGCCAGCAGCCTTACCGGGCCGAGGAACATTCAGTACTTC.

The chain joins TRBV27 to TRBJ2-7, with 7 nucleotides matching TRBD1. From germline, CDR1 is MNHEY and CDR2 SMNVEV (reference sequence). The CDR3 is 13 residues long. Trimming took 6 bases from V and 2 from J; bases not matched to a gene: 4. CDR3 amino acids: CASRTTGTYEQYF. Here the CDR3 DNA reads TGTGCCAGCAGGACGACAGGGACCTACGAGCAGTACTTC.

The chain recombines TRBV11-2 with TRBJ2-6, with D unclear. CDR3 length: 18 amino acids. V lost 5 bases and J lost 5, with 22 bases in between. CDR1 SGHAT and CDR2 FQNNGV come from the germline V gene. CDR3 DNA sequence: TGTGCCAGCAGCAAATCCATCAAGCAACAAAGTCGGGCCAACGTCCTGACTTTC. Residues: CASSKSIKQQSRANVLTF.

The chain couples TRBV21-1 to TRBJ1-5; TRBD1, the table's D call, lacks a check against the DNA. TRBV21-1 is deemed a pseudogene. The length of the CDR3 is 17 residues. For the CDR3, the DNA is TGTGCCAGCAGCAAAGCGAAGAAAGGGACAGGGAGTCAGCCCCAGCATTTT. Its protein product is CASSKAKKGTGSQPQHF.

The V call is TRBV10-2, the J call TRBJ1-5, with 7 bases lining up with TRBD1. CDR1 WSHSY and CDR2 SAAADI come from the germline V gene. Trimming cost V 6 bases and J 5 bases; bases outside gene matches: 4. The CDR3 extends over 13 amino acids. The CDR3, as DNA: TGCGCCAGCAGGTTCGACAGGGATCAGCCCCAGCATTTT. This sequence encodes CASRFDRDQPQHF.

This clone came up once. This rearrangement joins TRBV5-8 to TRBJ2-1, with D possibly TRBD1 on 5 matching bases. The V end was cut by 2 bases, the J end by 5 bases, with 26 bases between. Germline V gene lookup returns CDR1 SGHTS and CDR2 YDEGEE. The CDR3 loop spans 19 amino acids. CDR3 residues: CASSFETATLLQVDNEQFF. CDR3 DNA: TGTGCCAGCAGCTTTGAAACCGCCACTCTACTACAGGTCGACAATGAGCAGTTCTTC.

V usage is TRBV19 and J usage is TRBJ2-3; no clear D gene. CDR3 size: 15 residues. Germline V gene sequence: CDR1 LNHDA, CDR2 SQIVND (reference sequence). The V end was cut by 5 bases, the J end by 3 bases, with 15 bases between. CDR3 residues: CASSFGRRETDTQYF. CDR3 bases: TGTGCCAGTAGTTTCGGACGGCGAGAGACAGATACGCAGTATTTT.